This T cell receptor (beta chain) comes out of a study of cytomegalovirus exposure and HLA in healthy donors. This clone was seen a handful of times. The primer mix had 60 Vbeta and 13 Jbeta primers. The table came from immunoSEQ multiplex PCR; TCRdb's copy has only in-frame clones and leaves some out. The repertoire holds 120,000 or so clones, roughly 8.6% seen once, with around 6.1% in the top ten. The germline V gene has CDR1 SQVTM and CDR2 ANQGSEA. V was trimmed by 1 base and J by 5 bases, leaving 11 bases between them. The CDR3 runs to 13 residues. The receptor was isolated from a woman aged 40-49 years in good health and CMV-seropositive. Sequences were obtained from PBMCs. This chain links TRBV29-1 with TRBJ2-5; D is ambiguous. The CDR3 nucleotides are TGCAGCGTTGAAGCTAGTCTGCGGGAGACCCAGTACTTC. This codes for CSVEASLRETQYF.